This T cell receptor beta chain derives from a study of CD8+CD57+ T cells in acquired aplastic anemia. Points on this clonotype: Its antigen is not identified.

Study-level findings and limits: Almost 30 sequences, all CD8+ CDR3, were shared between patients and controls.

Genomic DNA acted as the template from which TCR beta VDJ combination and CDR3 sequence profiling were carried out. One entry per CDR3 protein results from TCRdb running MiXCR on the reads. The sample records more than 150,000 distinct CDR3 sequences, nearly 50% being singletons. CDR3 length: 12 amino acids. Germline lookup yields CDR1 DFQATT and CDR2 SNEGSKA (reference sequence). V was trimmed by 3 bases and J by 5 bases, leaving 7 bases between them. It was patients with CD8+CD57+ cell expansion by flow cytometry who were chosen for sequencing. The patients all had a severe acquired aplastic anemia diagnosis. Blood came from patients not yet given any therapy.

Sequenced material: sorted CD4+, CD8+, or CD8+CD57+ T cells (not recorded which) from PBMCs. V is TRBV20-1 and J is TRBJ2-2; no clear D. The clonotype comes from a human donor with aplastic anemia. CDR3 DNA: TGCAGTGCTAGCGCCCGAACCGGGGAGCTGTTTTTT. This codes for CSASARTGELFF.